The 17 T cell receptor beta chains below were found in one sample sequenced in a study of liver allograft versus peripheral blood T cells. Study-level background: A comparison was made between T cell receptor repertoires in transplanted livers and those in recipients' peripheral blood.

TCRdb called the reads again in MiXCR, with one record for every CDR3 protein. The sample records fewer than 15,000 distinct CDR3 sequences, approximately 17% being singletons. The receptors stem from a human patient who had a liver transplant. Some T cells here may be from the graft donor.

This clonotype has a handful of counts. The chain is built from TRBV20-1 and TRBJ2-7; TRBD1 aligns across 7 bases. This CDR3 is built from 16 residues. Germline CDR1 and CDR2: DFQATT and SNEGSKA (reference sequence). Trimming cost V 4 bases and J 7 bases; bases outside gene matches: 19. CDR3 in DNA: TGCAGTGCTAATGAACCGACCGGGACAGCAAGTGAAGAGCAGTACTTC. Its protein product is CSANEPTGTASEEQYF.

This chain connects TRBV19 to TRBJ2-1; no clear D gene. V lost 9 bases to trimming and J lost 8 bases, with 11 bases between them. This CDR3 is built from 11 residues. In germline, CDR1 is LNHDA, CDR2 SQIVND (reference sequence). The CDR3 sequence is CASSQHDEQFF. The CDR3 DNA reads as TGTGCCAGCAGCCAACACGATGAGCAGTTCTTC.

This clonotype counts as medium-sized (0.01 to 0.1%). V is TRBV6-6 and J is TRBJ2-6; the D is unclear. Germline CDR1 is MNHNY and CDR2 is SVGAGI (reference sequence). The CDR3 covers 12 residues. The germline V and J ends were trimmed by 9 bases and 0 bases, with 3 bases remaining between them. The CDR3 here is CASSSGANVLTF. The CDR3 nucleotides are TGTGCCAGTAGCTCTGGGGCCAACGTCCTGACTTTC.

By its share, this clonotype is medium-sized. This chain joins TRBV6-6 and TRBJ1-6; possibly TRBD1 for D (6 bases). The CDR3 covers 15 residues. In germline, CDR1 is MNHNY, CDR2 SVGAGI (reference sequence). Trimming stripped 2 bases from V and 7 bases from J, with 12 bases between. The CDR3 DNA reads TGTGCCAGCAGTTACGACAGGAGTTCAAATTCACCCCTCCACTTT. Translation gives CASSYDRSSNSPLHF.

This clonotype was counted at least ten times. V gene TRBV29-1 combines with J gene TRBJ2-1; 8 positions agree with TRBD2. Germline assignment: CDR1 SQVTM and CDR2 ANQGSEA. J was trimmed by 7 bases and V by 1 base; bases with no gene match: 6. The CDR3 length is 14 residues. The CDR3 nucleotides read TGCAGCGTTGAAGGGGGACTAGGCTATAATGAGCAGTTCTTC. As protein: CSVEGGLGYNEQFF.

This rearrangement joins TRBV5-4 to TRBJ2-2, with D maybe TRBD1 (5 bases). The V end lost 3 bases, the J end lost 6 bases, and 15 bases lay between the germline ends. This CDR3 has 15 residues. Germline V gene sequence: CDR1 SGHNT, CDR2 YYREEE (reference sequence). The CDR3 spells CASSSADRAAGELFF. The CDR3 nucleotides read TGTGCCAGCAGCTCAGCCGACAGAGCCGCCGGGGAGCTGTTTTTT.

The rearrangement uses TRBV7-9 and TRBJ1-1; weak D call: TRBD1 (6 bases). Germline values: CDR1 SEHNR, CDR2 FQNEAQ (reference sequence). The ends were cut back, 7 bases at V and 0 bases at J, with 15 bases in the middle. The CDR3 covers 15 residues. CDR3 residues: CASIESGTMNTEAFF. Written as DNA, the CDR3 is TGTGCCAGCATCGAATCCGGGACAATGAACACTGAAGCTTTCTTT.

The chain is built from TRBV7-9 and TRBJ2-4; 15 positions match TRBD2. Trimming took 5 bases from V and 1 from J; bases not matched to a gene: 6. This CDR3 contains 18 residues. CDR1 and CDR2 from the germline V gene are SEHNR and FQNEAQ (reference sequence). The CDR3 region has the DNA TGTGCCAGCAGCACCCGGACTAGCGGGAGGGACGCCAAAAACATTCAGTACTTC. Translating gives CASSTRTSGRDAKNIQYF.

This clonotype occurred many times. The chain combines TRBV6-1 with TRBJ1-6; TRBD1 is a possible D gene (6 bases). V shed 2 bases and J shed 7 bases, with 21 bases lying between them. Germline values: CDR1 MNHNS, CDR2 SASEGT. The CDR3 extends over 18 amino acids. This CDR3 is CASSETVAGALLNSPLHF. The CDR3 region has the DNA TGTGCCAGCAGTGAAACGGTGGCAGGGGCCCTTTTAAATTCACCCCTCCACTTT.

This clonotype appeared a few times. Here the CDR3 DNA reads TGTGCCAGCAGTCCTTATGGGTCGGTCACCGGGGAGCTGTTTTTT. This sequence encodes CASSPYGSVTGELFF. This sequence joins TRBV12-3 or TRBV12-4 and TRBJ2-2; no firm D call. The V end lost 5 bases, the J end lost 4 bases, and 14 bases lay between the germline ends. The CDR3 totals 15 residues.

This clonotype turned up a few times. The chain carries TRBV7-9 and TRBJ1-1; maybe TRBD1 (5 bases). The CDR3 sequence is 15 residues long. V lost 6 bases to trimming and J lost 0 bases, with 14 bases between them. Germline assignment: CDR1 SEHNR and CDR2 FQNEAQ (reference sequence). The CDR3 sequence: CASRKGRTLNTEAFF. CDR3 coding DNA: TGTGCCAGCAGAAAGGGACGGACTCTGAACACTGAAGCTTTCTTT.

V usage is TRBV5-4 and J usage is TRBJ2-7, with a tentative D call TRBD1 (6 bases). Germline V gives CDR1 SGHNT, CDR2 YYREEE (reference sequence). The V gene lost 0 bases and the J gene lost 6 bases, with 16 bases spanning the gap. The CDR3 is 15 amino acids. This CDR3 is CASSLAGQGKGEQYF. CDR3 coding DNA: TGTGCCAGCAGCTTGGCCGGGCAGGGGAAGGGCGAGCAGTACTTC.

Points on this clonotype: A junction boundary mismatches the germline segment, possibly from a read error. The chain couples TRBV5-1 to TRBJ2-5; possible D gene TRBD2, 5 bases. In germline, CDR1 is SGHRS, CDR2 YFSETQ. The CDR3 sequence is 14 residues long. The CDR3 loop reads CASSFQWGEEAQYF. The CDR3 DNA reads TGCGCCAGCAGCTTTCAATGGGGAGAAGAGGCCCAGTACTTC.

This clonotype was counted many times. This chain links TRBV7-9 with TRBJ1-6; TRBD1 aligns across 8 bases. Germline values: CDR1 SEHNR, CDR2 FQNEAQ (reference sequence). Germline trimming cut 5 bases from V and 2 bases from J; bases unmatched to any gene: 2. This CDR3 contains 15 residues. The CDR3 DNA is TGTGCCAGCAGCCCGACAGGGGCCTATAATTCACCCCTCCACTTT. Amino acid sequence: CASSPTGAYNSPLHF.

CDR3 DNA sequence: TGTGCCAGCAGTTCAGGAAATAGCAATCAGCCCCAGCATTTT. Protein sequence: CASSSGNSNQPQHF. V gene TRBV12-3 or TRBV12-4 combines with J gene TRBJ1-5; D gene uncertain. Trimming left V 4 bases short and J 0 bases short, with 7 bases between. The CDR3 has 14 residues.

This clonotype was counted a few times. This sequence joins TRBV5-5 and TRBJ1-6; no firm D call. CDR3 length equals 13 residues. With 2 bases removed from V and 5 bases from J, the gap between germline ends came to 5 bases. The V gene's germline CDR1 is SGHKS and CDR2 YYEKEE (reference sequence). CDR3 nucleotide sequence: TGTGCCAGCAGCTTAAATGATAATTCACCCCTCCACTTT. As protein: CASSLNDNSPLHF.

There are many counts of this clonotype. The chain couples TRBV20-1 to TRBJ2-6; weak D call: TRBD1 (7 bases). Germline V gene data show CDR1 as DFQATT and CDR2 as SNEGSKA (reference sequence). Trimming shortened V by 3 bases and J by 4 bases, and 22 bases separated the two germline ends. This CDR3 contains 18 residues. CDR3 DNA sequence: TGCAGTGCTAGTGAGGGGGCGCGGGGTCCTTCGGGGGCCAACGTCCTGACTTTC. This encodes CSASEGARGPSGANVLTF.